These T cell receptor beta chains were read from a single sample in a study of blood T cell repertoires in COVID-19. Repertoires were generated with immunoSEQ multiplex PCR, while TCRdb's copy carries only in-frame clones and drops some. The table includes around 60,000 clones, 77% detected once. Sequencing was carried out using peripheral blood. The receptors derive from a human donor in a cohort sampled during active COVID-19. CDR3s include the opening cysteine and the closing phenylalanine or tryptophan. D genes are given only for firm matches. Rows give clone size only sometimes, using once, few, many, or a class for an expanded clone.

D gene	V gene	J gene	clone size	CDR3 protein	CDR3 DNA
TRBD2	TRBV7-8	TRBJ2-2	-	CASSLDPLAGGPNTGELFF	TGTGCCAGCAGCTTAGACCCCCTAGCGGGAGGGCCGAACACCGGGGAGCTGTTTTTT
-	TRBV3-1/TRBV3-2	TRBJ2-1	-	CASSFSTGNNEQFF	TGTGCCAGCAGCTTTTCGACAGGAAACAATGAGCAGTTCTTC
-	TRBV6-5	TRBJ1-4	few	CASRFNSATNEKLFF	TGTGCCAGCAGATTCAACAGTGCAACTAATGAAAAACTGTTTTTT
TRBD1	TRBV18	TRBJ2-7	few	CASSTGGSEQYF	TGTGCCAGCTCAACAGGGGGTAGCGAGCAGTACTTC
-	TRBV2	TRBJ1-1	-	CASRGSGTMNTEAFF	TGTGCCAGCAGAGGTAGCGGTACCATGAACACTGAAGCTTTCTTT
TRBD1	TRBV5-1	TRBJ1-1	-	CASRTGRTTEAFF	TGCGCCAGCAGGACAGGGCGGACCACTGAAGCTTTCTTT
TRBD1	TRBV3-1/TRBV3-2	TRBJ2-1	-	CASSPQGTDRGYNEQFF	TGTGCCAGCAGCCCGCAGGGGACAGACAGAGGTTACAATGAGCAGTTCTTC
-	TRBV5-1	TRBJ1-1	-	CASSPQGFTEAFF	TGCGCCAGCAGCCCACAGGGTTTCACTGAAGCTTTCTTT
-	TRBV4-3	TRBJ1-4	-	CASSQEGQGLANEKLFF	TGCGCCAGCAGCCAAGAAGGGCAGGGTTTAGCTAATGAAAAACTGTTTTTT
TRBD1	TRBV6-5	TRBJ1-1	-	CASSYAGGGEAFF	TGTGCCAGCAGTTACGCAGGGGGCGGCGAAGCTTTCTTT
TRBD1	TRBV7-2	TRBJ1-2	-	CASSPWDRGRWDYGYTF	TGTGCCAGCAGCCCATGGGACAGGGGGCGTTGGGACTATGGCTACACCTTC
-	TRBV5-8	TRBJ1-3	-	CASTSQAGRRNTIYF	TGTGCCAGCACGTCCCAGGCAGGGAGGCGAAACACCATATATTTT
-	TRBV2	TRBJ2-1	once	CASSEMAASRNEQFF	TGTGCCAGCAGTGAAATGGCAGCTTCGAGGAATGAGCAGTTCTTC
TRBD1	TRBV20-1	TRBJ1-2	-	CSASDQGGYGYTF	TGCAGTGCTAGTGACCAGGGGGGCTATGGCTACACCTTC
TRBD1	TRBV18	TRBJ1-4	-	CASSKKKTGTGVEKLFF	TGTGCCAGCAGTAAAAAGAAAACCGGGACAGGGGTTGAAAAACTGTTTTTT
-	TRBV5-6	TRBJ1-6	many	CASSLQYNSPLHF	TGTGCCAGCAGCTTGCAGTATAATTCACCCCTCCACTTT
-	TRBV7-2	TRBJ2-7	-	CASSLLAESYEQYF	TGTGCCAGCAGCTTATTAGCGGAGTCCTACGAGCAGTACTTC
TRBD1	TRBV5-6	TRBJ1-5	few	CASSSLRDRVSQPQHF	TGTGCCAGCAGCTCCCTTAGAGACAGGGTCTCTCAGCCCCAGCATTTT